This record covers a single T cell receptor (beta chain). V dropped 6 bases and J dropped 1 base, with 9 bases sitting between them. CDR1 SGHVS and CDR2 FNYEAQ come from the germline V gene. This CDR3 contains 13 residues. The data originate from a study of blood T cell repertoires in COVID-19. Per the study methods: Amplification with reference gene primers provided the estimates of nucleated cell counts. TCRdb keeps only in-frame clones here, not all; method: immunoSEQ multiplex PCR. Clonal size and the V and J genes are those of that table, whereas D and trimming came from the DNA. Of approximately 250,000 clones in the sample, 88% were seen once.

Sequencing used peripheral blood. The chain is built from TRBV7-6 and TRBJ2-5, with a weak D call TRBD1 (5 bases). The clonotype comes from a woman in her 70s with COVID-19, enrolled during active disease. The CDR3 nucleotides read TGTGCCAGCAGGGCGACAGCCCAAGAGACCCAGTACTTC. Translation gives CASRATAQETQYF.